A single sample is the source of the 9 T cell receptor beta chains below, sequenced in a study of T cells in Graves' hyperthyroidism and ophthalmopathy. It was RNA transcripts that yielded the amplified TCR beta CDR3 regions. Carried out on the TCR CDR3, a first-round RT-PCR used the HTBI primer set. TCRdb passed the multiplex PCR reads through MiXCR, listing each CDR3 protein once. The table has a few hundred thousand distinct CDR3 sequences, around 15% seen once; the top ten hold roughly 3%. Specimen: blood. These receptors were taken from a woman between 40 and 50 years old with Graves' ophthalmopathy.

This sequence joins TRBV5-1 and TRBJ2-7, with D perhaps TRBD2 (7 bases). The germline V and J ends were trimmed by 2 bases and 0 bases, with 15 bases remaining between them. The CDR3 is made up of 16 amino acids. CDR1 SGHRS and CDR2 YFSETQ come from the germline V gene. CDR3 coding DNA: TGCGCCAGCAGCTTCCCTCCAGGGGAGGGCTCCTACGAGCAGTACTTC. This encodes CASSFPPGEGSYEQYF.

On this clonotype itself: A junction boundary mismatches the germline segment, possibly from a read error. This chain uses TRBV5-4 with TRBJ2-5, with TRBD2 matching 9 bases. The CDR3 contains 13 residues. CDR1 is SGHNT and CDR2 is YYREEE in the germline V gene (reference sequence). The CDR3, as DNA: TGTGCCAGCAGCGGGGGACTAGCAGAGACCCGGTACTTC. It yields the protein CASSGGLAETRYF.

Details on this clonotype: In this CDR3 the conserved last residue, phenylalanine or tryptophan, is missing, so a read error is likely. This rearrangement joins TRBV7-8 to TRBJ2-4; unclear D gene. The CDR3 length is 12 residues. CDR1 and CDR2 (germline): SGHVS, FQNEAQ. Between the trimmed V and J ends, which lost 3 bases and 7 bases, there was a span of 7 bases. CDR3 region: CASSFSGNIQYL. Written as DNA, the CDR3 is TGTGCCAGCAGCTTTTCTGGGAACATTCAGTACCTC.

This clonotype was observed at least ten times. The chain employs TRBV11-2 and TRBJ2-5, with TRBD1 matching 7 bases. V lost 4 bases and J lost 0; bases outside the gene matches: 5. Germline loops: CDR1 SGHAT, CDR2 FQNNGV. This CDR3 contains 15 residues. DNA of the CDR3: TGTGCCAGCAGCTCGAATACAGGGGACCAAGAGACCCAGTACTTC. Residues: CASSSNTGDQETQYF.

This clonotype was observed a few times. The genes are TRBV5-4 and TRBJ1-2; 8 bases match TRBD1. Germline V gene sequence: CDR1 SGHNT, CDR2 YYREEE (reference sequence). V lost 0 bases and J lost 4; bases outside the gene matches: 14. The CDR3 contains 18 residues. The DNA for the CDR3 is TGTGCCAGCAGCTTGGGACAGGGGCCGCTGGCTTTAGGCTATGGCTACACCTTC. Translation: CASSLGQGPLALGYGYTF.

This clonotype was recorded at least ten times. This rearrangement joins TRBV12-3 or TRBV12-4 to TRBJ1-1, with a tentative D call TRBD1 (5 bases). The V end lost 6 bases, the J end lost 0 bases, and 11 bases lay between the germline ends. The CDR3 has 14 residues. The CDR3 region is CASRGSGMNTEAFF. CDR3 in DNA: TGTGCCAGCAGGGGTTCAGGGATGAACACTGAAGCTTTCTTT.

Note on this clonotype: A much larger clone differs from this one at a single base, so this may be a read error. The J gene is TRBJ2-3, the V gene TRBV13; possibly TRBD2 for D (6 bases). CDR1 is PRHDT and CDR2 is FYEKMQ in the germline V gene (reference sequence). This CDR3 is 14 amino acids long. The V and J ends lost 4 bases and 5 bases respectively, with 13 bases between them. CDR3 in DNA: TGTGCCAGCAGCTCCCTCGGGAGTAAAGATACGCAGTATTTT. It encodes CASSSLGSKDTQYF. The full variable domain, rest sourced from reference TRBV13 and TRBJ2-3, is AAGVIQSPRHLIKEKRETATLKCYPIPRHDTVYWYQQGPGQDPQFLISFYEKMQSDKGSIPDRFSAQQFSDYHSELNMSSLELGDSALYFCASSSLGSKDTQYFGPGTRLTVL.

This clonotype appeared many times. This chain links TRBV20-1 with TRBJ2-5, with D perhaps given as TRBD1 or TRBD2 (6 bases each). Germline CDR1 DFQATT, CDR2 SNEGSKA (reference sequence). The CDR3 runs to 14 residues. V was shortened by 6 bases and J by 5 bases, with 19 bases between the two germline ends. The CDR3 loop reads CSASQRTGAETQYF. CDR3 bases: TGCAGTGCATCCCAACGGACGGGGGCCGAGACCCAGTACTTC.

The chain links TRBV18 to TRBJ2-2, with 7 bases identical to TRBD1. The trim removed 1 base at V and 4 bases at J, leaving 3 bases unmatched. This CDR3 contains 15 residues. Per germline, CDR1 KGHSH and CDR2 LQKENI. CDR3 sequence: CASSPRQGPTGELFF. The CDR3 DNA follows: TGTGCCAGCTCACCACGACAGGGCCCCACCGGGGAGCTGTTTTTT.